The 10 T cell receptor beta chains below come from one sample, sequenced in a study of T cell responses to AZD1222 COVID-19 vaccine. Generated by immunoSEQ multiplex PCR, the TCRdb table keeps only in-frame clones and is missing some. The table lists under 130,000 clones, about 90% of them singletons. This sample comprised peripheral blood, obtained on day 0 of AZD1222 vaccination. Every receptor here comes from an adult in good health.

The CDR3 loop reads CASSRFGETQYF. In DNA form, the CDR3 reads TGTGCCAGCAGTAGGTTTGGAGAGACCCAGTACTTC. V is TRBV9 and J is TRBJ2-5; D remains unclear. The CDR3 loop spans 12 amino acids. V lost 5 bases and J lost 4, with 9 bases in between. CDR1 SGDLS and CDR2 YYNGEE come from the germline V gene. The whole variable domain, remainder taken from reference TRBV9 and TRBJ2-5, is DSGVTQTPKHLITATGQRVTLRCSPRSGDLSVYWYQQSLDQGLQFLIQYYNGEERAKGNILERFSAQQFPDLHSELNLSSLELGDSALYFCASSRFGETQYFGPGTRLLVL.

The chain joins TRBV10-1 to TRBJ1-1; D may be TRBD1 (5 bases). The V and J ends lost 6 bases and 11 bases respectively, with 22 bases between them. Germline V CDR1 and CDR2: WNHNN, SYGVQD (reference sequence). CDR3 length: 14 residues. In nucleotides, the CDR3 is TGCGCCAGCAGCCCCGGCACAGGCCCTCAGGTGGCTTTCTTT. Protein product: CASSPGTGPQVAFF.

This clone was detected once. The chain recombines TRBV24-1 with TRBJ2-2; a weak D match, TRBD2 (7 bases). The CDR3 loop spans 13 amino acids. CDR1 is KGHDR, CDR2 SFDVKD, per germline. The V end lost 10 bases, the J end lost 5 bases, and 13 bases lay between the germline ends. The CDR3 spells CATSGGVTGELFF. CDR3 nucleotides: TGTGCCACGTCGGGGGGCGTGACCGGGGAGCTGTTTTTT.

This clone was recorded only once. Here the CDR3 reads CASSLAGGSNQPQHF. The CDR3 DNA follows: TGTGCCAGCAGCTTAGCAGGGGGGAGCAATCAGCCCCAGCATTTT. The chain carries TRBV7-9 and TRBJ1-5, with D possibly TRBD1 on 6 matching bases. CDR3 size: 15 residues. Per the germline V gene, CDR1 is SEHNR and CDR2 is FQNEAQ (reference sequence). V was trimmed by 0 bases and J by 1 base, leaving 7 bases between them.

This clone is a singleton in its sample. The CDR3 DNA is TGTGCCAGCAGCTTAAAAAACAGGGGATCTGGTGGCTACACCTTC. Encoded protein: CASSLKNRGSGGYTF. The J gene is TRBJ1-2, the V gene TRBV7-2; 7 bases are a match to TRBD1. Germline V gene data show CDR1 as SGHTA and CDR2 as FQGNSA. CDR3 length equals 15 residues. Germline trimming cut 2 bases from V and 7 bases from J; bases unmatched to any gene: 10.

The V gene is TRBV6-5, the J gene TRBJ1-2; D is possibly TRBD1 (6 bases). Per germline, CDR1 MNHEY and CDR2 SVGAGI. V lost 6 bases to trimming and J lost 3 bases, with 17 bases between them. There are 15 residues in the CDR3. The CDR3 DNA is TGTGCCAGCAGACCCGGGACCTGGACAGACTATGGCTACACCTTC. Translated, it gives CASRPGTWTDYGYTF.

This rearrangement joins TRBV6-5 to TRBJ1-2; D is uncertain. The V gene lost 8 bases and the J gene lost 0 bases, with 16 bases spanning the gap. Germline V lookup: CDR1 MNHEY, CDR2 SVGAGI. There are 15 residues in the CDR3. CDR3 bases: TGTGCCAGCCCCGGACGGAACTCAGCTAACTATGGCTACACCTTC. Protein: CASPGRNSANYGYTF.

For this clone: A read error may account for a junction end that differs from germline. The chain is built from TRBV5-1 and TRBJ1-3; D gene uncertain. The CDR3 covers 14 residues. CDR1 and CDR2 from the germline V gene are SGHRS and YFSETQ. CDR3 loop: CVSSGGDSGNTIYF. CDR3 DNA sequence: TGCGTCAGCAGCGGAGGAGACTCTGGAAACACCATATATTTT.

A single count supports this clone. V is TRBV27 and J is TRBJ2-7; D remains unclear. This CDR3 spans 14 amino acids. V lost 8 bases and J 2 bases, leaving 16 bases between the germline ends. The germline CDR1 and CDR2 sequences are MNHEY and SMNVEV (reference sequence). The DNA of the CDR3 is TGTGCCAGCGCTATAGGCCGTTCACCCTACGAGCAGTACTTC. Residues: CASAIGRSPYEQYF.

J is TRBJ2-6 and V is TRBV5-1; 12 bases are a match to TRBD1. The germline V gene has CDR1 SGHRS and CDR2 YFSETQ. CDR3 length equals 18 residues. V gave up 4 bases and J gave up 2 bases; unmatched junction bases: 7. This chain's CDR3 is CASSVTGTGGAGANVLTF. The CDR3 bases are TGCGCCAGCAGCGTAACCGGGACAGGGGGCGCTGGGGCCAACGTCCTGACTTTC.